Following are 16 T cell receptor beta chains from one sample sequenced in a study of cytomegalovirus exposure and HLA in healthy donors. 13 Jbeta primers and 60 Vbeta primers were used for the PCR. Measured with immunoSEQ multiplex PCR; TCRdb has only the in-frame clones, and not every one. The sample carries 90,000 to 100,000 clones, 65% to 80% recorded once. Sample: PBMCs. The source of these receptors is a man between 40 and 49 years old in good health and CMV-seropositive.

The J gene is TRBJ2-7, the V gene TRBV4-1; 14 bases align to TRBD2. This CDR3 contains 19 residues. Germline lookup yields CDR1 MGHRA and CDR2 YSYEKL. After removal of 0 bases from V and 2 bases from J, the junction contained 9 bases not matched to a gene. The chain's CDR3 is CASSQEYRGTSGSTYEQYF. DNA of the CDR3: TGCGCCAGCAGCCAAGAGTATCGAGGGACTAGCGGGAGTACCTACGAGCAGTACTTC.

In its sample, this clone was seen a few times. The rearrangement joins TRBV28 to TRBJ2-7; TRBD1 agrees at 11 bases. Germline V gene lookup returns CDR1 MDHEN and CDR2 SYDVKM. Unmatched junction bases numbered 7, after V lost 5 bases and J lost 4 bases. The CDR3 sequence is 15 residues long. DNA for the CDR3: TGTGCCAGCAGTACCGGGACAGGGGGTAAGTACGAGCAGTACTTC. Protein product: CASSTGTGGKYEQYF.

This clone was observed a handful of times. This chain links TRBV29-1 with TRBJ1-2; 9 nucleotides align to TRBD1. V was pared by 6 bases and J by 5 bases, with 13 bases of the junction left unmatched. In germline, CDR1 is SQVTM, CDR2 ANQGSEA. The CDR3 extends over 15 amino acids. CDR3 residues: CSVWGPRDREYGYTF. DNA of the CDR3: TGCAGCGTGTGGGGCCCCCGGGACAGGGAATATGGCTACACCTTC.

To note about this clone: At one end, the junction sequence differs from germline, possibly due to a read error. The chain uses TRBV7-7 and TRBJ2-3, with D tentatively TRBD2 (5 bases). The CDR3 sequence is 15 residues long. Germline CDR1 and CDR2: SSHAT and FNYEAQ (reference sequence). CDR3 loop: CASSLGLAGTDTQYF. The DNA of the CDR3 is TGTGCTAGCAGCTTAGGGCTAGCTGGCACAGATACGCAGTATTTT.

This clone has only one observation. The chain couples TRBV5-4 to TRBJ2-3; 8 nucleotides agree with TRBD1. The V gene end was trimmed by 1 base and the J gene end by 10 bases; junction bases not matched to a gene: 8. The CDR3 is 14 residues long. Germline V gene data show CDR1 as SGHNT and CDR2 as YYREEE (reference sequence). The CDR3 sequence is CASSLRDGQGAQYF. DNA of the CDR3: TGTGCCAGCAGCTTGCGGGATGGACAGGGTGCGCAGTATTTT.

This clone was detected once. The V call is TRBV2, the J call TRBJ2-3, with D possibly matching TRBD2 (6 bases). This CDR3 is built from 14 residues. The germline V and J ends were trimmed by 7 bases and 2 bases, with 13 bases remaining between them. Germline assignment: CDR1 SNHLY and CDR2 FYNNEI. The CDR3 here is CASKKRVNTDTQYF. CDR3 bases: TGTGCCAGCAAAAAGCGGGTTAACACAGATACGCAGTATTTT. The complete variable domain, with remaining parts taken from reference TRBV2 and TRBJ2-3, reads EPEVTQTPSHQVTQMGQEVILRCVPISNHLYFYWYRQILGQKVEFLVSFYNNEISEKSEIFDDQFSVERPDGSNFTLKIRSTKLEDSAMYFCASKKRVNTDTQYFGPGTRLTVL.

This rearrangement joins TRBV5-1 to TRBJ2-3, with D possibly matching TRBD1 (5 bases). V lost 5 bases and J lost 0, with 13 bases in between. The CDR3 sequence is 15 residues long. Germline loops: CDR1 SGHRS, CDR2 YFSETQ. The CDR3 loop reads CASSTDTDSTDTQYF. The CDR3 DNA is TGCGCCAGCAGTACGGACACGGACAGCACAGATACGCAGTATTTT.

This chain connects TRBV14 to TRBJ2-1; TRBD1 aligns across 9 bases. The CDR3 is 13 residues long. In germline, CDR1 is SGHDN, CDR2 FVKESK. V lost 2 bases, J lost 15 bases, and 8 bases stayed unmatched. The DNA of the CDR3 is TGTGCCAGCAGCCAATTCGCCGGGACAGGGTTGTTCTTC. Translating it yields CASSQFAGTGLFF.

The chain links TRBV28 to TRBJ2-1, with 13 bases matching TRBD2. There are 15 residues in the CDR3. From germline, CDR1 is MDHEN and CDR2 SYDVKM. V gave up 5 bases and J gave up 9 bases; unmatched junction bases: 7. The CDR3 DNA reads TGTGCCAGCAGTACCGGACTAGCGGGAGTCTGTGAGCAGTTCTTC. It encodes CASSTGLAGVCEQFF.

The chain combines TRBV6-4 with TRBJ2-1, with 10 bases matching TRBD2. Trimming cost V 0 bases and J 6 bases; bases outside gene matches: 5. Germline-derived CDR1 and CDR2 are MRHNA and SNTAGT. This CDR3 is built from 16 residues. The CDR3 here is CASSDSFLAGVNEQFF. CDR3 DNA: TGTGCCAGCAGTGACTCGTTTCTAGCGGGAGTCAATGAGCAGTTCTTC.

Turning to this clone: One junction end does not reproduce the germline sequence, and a read error may be involved. The rearrangement links TRBV28 to TRBJ2-5; 8 positions match TRBD1. This CDR3 comprises 12 residues. Germline lookup yields CDR1 MDHEN and CDR2 SYDVKM. CDR3 nucleotide sequence: TGTGCCAGCAGTTTTCTCGGACAGGGCCCCCACTTC. This translates into CASSFLGQGPHF.

The sample holds one count of this clone. The V gene is TRBV2, the J gene TRBJ1-2; no reliable D call. Per the germline V gene, CDR1 is SNHLY and CDR2 is FYNNEI. The CDR3 runs 14 residues. The germline V and J ends were trimmed by 2 bases and 7 bases, with 14 bases remaining between them. CDR3 protein: CASSESQQYGGYTF. Here the CDR3 DNA reads TGTGCCAGCAGTGAATCCCAACAGTATGGTGGCTACACCTTC. The variable domain in full, with the rest retrieved from reference TRBV2 and TRBJ1-2, is EPEVTQTPSHQVTQMGQEVILRCVPISNHLYFYWYRQILGQKVEFLVSFYNNEISEKSEIFDDQFSVERPDGSNFTLKIRSTKLEDSAMYFCASSESQQYGGYTFGSGTRLTVV.

The chain has TRBV28 and TRBJ1-2; D may be TRBD1 (5 bases). There are 13 residues in the CDR3. Germline-derived CDR1 and CDR2 are MDHEN and SYDVKM. Trimming pared 9 bases from V and 2 bases from J, leaving 13 bases between. CDR3 sequence (DNA): TGTGCCAGTGGGGCGGGGTACAACTATGGCTACACCTTC. This sequence encodes CASGAGYNYGYTF.

The chain joins TRBV7-2 to TRBJ2-1; D remains ambiguous. V lost 8 bases to trimming and J lost 7 bases, with 15 bases between them. Germline V gene data show CDR1 as SGHTA and CDR2 as FQGNSA. The CDR3 runs 13 residues. Here the CDR3 DNA reads TGTGCCAGCGGAATTAGAAGAGGAAATGAGCAGTTCTTC. Protein: CASGIRRGNEQFF.

The J gene is TRBJ2-1, the V gene TRBV5-3, with a tentative D call TRBD2 (7 bases). TRBV5-3 qualifies as an ORF whose function is uncertain. The CDR3 loop spans 16 amino acids. V was trimmed by 4 bases and J by 4 bases, leaving 18 bases between them. This CDR3 reads CARSTDPGGQYNEQFF. The CDR3 nucleotides are TGTGCCAGAAGCACCGACCCGGGGGGCCAATACAATGAGCAGTTCTTC.

This chain joins TRBV19 and TRBJ1-2, with 9 nucleotides matching TRBD1. CDR1 and CDR2 (germline): LNHDA, SQIVND (reference sequence). V trimming: 6 bases; J trimming: 0 bases; junction bases outside the gene matches: 5. The CDR3 has 15 residues. The CDR3 nucleotides read TGTGCCAGTAGCGACGGGACAGGGCCTAACTATGGCTACACCTTC. Protein product: CASSDGTGPNYGYTF.